This TCR beta chain was recovered during a study of T cells in narcolepsy. Study observations and caveats: Same-patient CSF and blood CD4+ T cell clonotypes included HCRT-specific and TRIB2-specific autoreactive ones.

Turning to this clone: Antigen unknown.

Assay: immunoSEQ multiplex PCR; the TCRdb copy retains only in-frame clones and omits some. The profile covers tens of thousands of clones, with 75% to 85% appearing a single time and about 4% taken by the ten largest. This TCR was recovered from a human donor in good health. The sequencing input was memory (CD45RA-) CD4+ T cells from blood.

CDR3 residues: CASTLDPHSQFF. The CDR3 coding sequence is TGTGCCAGCACCCTTGATCCCCACTCCCAGTTCTTC. The chain joins TRBV6-6 to TRBJ2-1; no reliable D call. V lost 7 bases and J 13 bases, leaving 17 bases between the germline ends. This CDR3 is built from 12 residues. CDR1 and CDR2 (germline): MNHNY, SVGAGI (reference sequence).